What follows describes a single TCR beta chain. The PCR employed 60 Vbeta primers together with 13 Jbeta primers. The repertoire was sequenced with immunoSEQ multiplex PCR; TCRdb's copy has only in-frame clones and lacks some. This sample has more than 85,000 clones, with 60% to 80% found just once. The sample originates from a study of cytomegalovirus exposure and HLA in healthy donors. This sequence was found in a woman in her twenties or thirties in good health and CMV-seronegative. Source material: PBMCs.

CDR3 sequence (DNA): TGTGCCAGTAGTAAAGGGGCCGGTATGAACACTGAAGCTTTCTTT. Translating gives CASSKGAGMNTEAFF. The chain has TRBV19 and TRBJ1-1; perhaps TRBD1 as D (5 bases). Germline values: CDR1 LNHDA, CDR2 SQIVND (reference sequence). This CDR3 comprises 15 residues. V lost 4 bases to trimming and J lost 0 bases, with 12 bases between them. The whole variable domain, remainder taken from reference TRBV19 and TRBJ1-1, is DGGITQSPKYLFRKEGQNVTLSCEQNLNHDAMYWYRQDPGQGLRLIYYSQIVNDFQKGDIAEGYSVSREKKESFPLTVTSAQKNPTAFYLCASSKGAGMNTEAFFGQGTRLTVV.